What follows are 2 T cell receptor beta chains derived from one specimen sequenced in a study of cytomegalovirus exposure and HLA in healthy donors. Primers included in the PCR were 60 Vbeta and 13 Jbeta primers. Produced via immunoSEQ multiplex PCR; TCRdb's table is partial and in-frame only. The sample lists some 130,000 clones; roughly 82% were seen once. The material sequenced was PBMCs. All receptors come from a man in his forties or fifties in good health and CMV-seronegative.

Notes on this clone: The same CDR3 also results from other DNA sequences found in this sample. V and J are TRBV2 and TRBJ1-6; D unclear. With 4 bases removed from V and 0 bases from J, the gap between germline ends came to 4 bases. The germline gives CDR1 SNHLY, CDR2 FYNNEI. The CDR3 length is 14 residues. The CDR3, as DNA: TGTGCCAGCAGTGTTAGCTCCTATAATTCACCCCTCCACTTT. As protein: CASSVSSYNSPLHF.

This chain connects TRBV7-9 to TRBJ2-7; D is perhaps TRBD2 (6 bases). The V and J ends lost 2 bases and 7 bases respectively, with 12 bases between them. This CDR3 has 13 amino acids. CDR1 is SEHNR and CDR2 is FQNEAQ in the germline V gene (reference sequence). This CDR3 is CASSLNPGREQYF. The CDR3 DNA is TGTGCCAGCAGCTTAAACCCGGGGAGGGAGCAGTACTTC.